This record covers a single T cell receptor beta chain. Its antigen remains unidentified. Donors showed nominal health when sampled, although they likely had unrecorded immune exposures. The germline CDR1 and CDR2 sequences are SGHAT and FQNNGV. This CDR3 is built from 13 residues. V lost 2 bases and J lost 3, with 7 bases in between. The data stem from a study of cytomegalovirus exposure and HLA in healthy donors. Study-level results: V segments that were indistinguishable, TRBV6-2 and TRBV6-3 among them, were omitted from analysis. Reportedly, HLA-A and HLA-B alleles of most subjects were accurately predicted from TCR beta. Most CMV-associated TCR beta chains appeared HLA-restricted in a later analysis.

Researchers ran the PCR with 60 Vbeta and 13 Jbeta primers. Measured with immunoSEQ multiplex PCR; TCRdb has only the in-frame clones, and not every one. This sample has around 63,000 clones, with around 80% found just once. The receptor's source is a woman aged 25 to 39 in good health and CMV-seronegative. The specimen was PBMCs. The chain couples TRBV11-2 to TRBJ1-1; D gene ambiguous. This CDR3 reads CASSLNTDTEAFF. CDR3 nucleotides: TGTGCCAGCAGCTTAAATACGGACACTGAAGCTTTCTTT.